This T cell receptor (beta chain) came from a study of graft-versus-host responses after intestinal transplantation (dated by TCRdb to the early 2020s). Background on the whole study: Recipients received multivisceral, liver-intestinal, or isolated intestinal transplants. A peak of at least 4% donor T cells among recipient peripheral blood mononuclear cells was the definition used for donor T cell macrochimerism. After intestinal transplantation, graft-versus-host and host-versus-graft alloreactive T cell clones were followed in the graft, circulation and bone marrow using bulk TCR-beta CDR3 sequencing. To identify alloreactive clones, pre-transplant mixed lymphocyte reaction products were sequenced and then compared with unstimulated pre-transplant donor and recipient T cells. Samples from three later patients were sequenced in-house on an Illumina MiSeq with MiXCR processing rather than by the commercial service. A cohort of 24 intestinal transplant recipients, including one retransplant, was enrolled, and a few patients lacking pretransplant specimens were excluded. Every recipient was given anti-thymocyte globulin induction, followed by approximately 3 years of maintenance tacrolimus and steroids.

The sample's time point, from its label and the paper: cells obtained before transplantation from donor or recipient. CD3+CD4+ and CD3+CD8+ populations were FACS-sorted from unstimulated pre-transplant donor and recipient cells taken from spleen or lymph nodes. Spanning cysteine to phenylalanine, the CDR3 consists of 15 amino acids. The sequence is cut down to CDR3 DNA, 45 bases in frame from base 1. CDR1 LNHDA and CDR2 SQIVND are derived from the germline V gene (reference sequence). Trimming takes 4 bases off V and 2 bases off J; junction bases not matched to a gene: 4. The method was the immunoSEQ multiplex PCR assay. For most patients, genomic DNA was isolated using the Qiagen DNeasy Blood and Tissue Kit and was shipped frozen to Adaptive Biotechnologies for TCR sequencing. Adaptive Biotechnologies carried out high-throughput TCR-beta CDR3 sequencing of genomic DNA for most patients. The paper's processing steps were these. Adaptive's ImmunoSEQ software was the source of the TCR sequencing data for 15 to 20 patients, while a few other patients were processed with MiXCR and VDJtools. To correct CD4 versus CD8 sorting errors, any sequence found in both subsets at a frequency ratio below 5:1 was removed. CDR3 nucleotide sequences shared between donor and recipient were removed because the origin of such sequences could not be assigned. To be classed as alloreactive, a clone needed at least 2-fold expansion over unstimulated cells and a minimum CFSE-low frequency of 0.002% (template counts) or 0.001% (read counts). A clone was considered mappable if detected in the sequenced pre-transplant spleen, lymph node, or MLR CFSE-low populations of the donor or recipient. Cumulative frequency of alloreactive clones was calculated as a percentage of all sequences weighted by copy number. TCRdb provides this immuneACCESS table in a form limited to in-frame rearrangements. Some clones are lacking; in checked studies, under half of them reflect an unresolved V gene, and why the rest are absent is not known. V and J calls plus clone size are reproduced from that table; the DNA served to infer D and trimming. The sample profile shows roughly 96,000 clones; about 91% of them were found once. Together, the top ten hold more than 0.4% of the sample.

Study-wide conclusions, independent of this receptor: Patients with donor T cell macrochimerism had high GvH to HvG T cell clonal ratios in their allografts. GvH clones were detected in recipient bone marrow, and some of these GvH clones were observed earlier in ileal mucosa or blood, consistent with an intestinal mucosal origin. The relatively low number and heterogeneity of intestinal transplant patients limited the conclusions. Early after transplant, declines in HvG clones were associated with peak levels of circulating GvH clones.

With respect to this clone: Its recognized antigen is unknown. No base qualities exist here, and no much larger clone lies one base off it.

Recombination connected TRBV19 to TRBJ2-7, and TRBD1 matches 11 of the central bases. The sequencing here drew on unstimulated CD8+ T cells sorted from spleen or lymph node cells, taken before intestinal transplant. The TCR comes from a human donor who received an intestinal transplant. The nucleotide sequence is TGTGCCAGTAGTACCGGGACAGGGGGGGCCTACGAGCAGTACTTC. It is translated as CASSTGTGGAYEQYF.